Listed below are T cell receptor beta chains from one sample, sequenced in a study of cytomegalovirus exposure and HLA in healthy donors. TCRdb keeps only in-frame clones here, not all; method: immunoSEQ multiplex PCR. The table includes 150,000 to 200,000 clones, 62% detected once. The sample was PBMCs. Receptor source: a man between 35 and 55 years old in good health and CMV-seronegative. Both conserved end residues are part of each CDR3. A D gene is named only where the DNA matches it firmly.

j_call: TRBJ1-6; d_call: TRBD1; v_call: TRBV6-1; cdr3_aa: CASSARNRGVPDSPLHF
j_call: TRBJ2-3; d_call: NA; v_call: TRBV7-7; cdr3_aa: CASSPRREGADTQYF
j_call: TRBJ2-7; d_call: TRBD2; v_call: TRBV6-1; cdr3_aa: CATALAGGDYEQYF
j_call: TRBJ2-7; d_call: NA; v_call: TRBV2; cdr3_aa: CASSDLSEAYEQYF
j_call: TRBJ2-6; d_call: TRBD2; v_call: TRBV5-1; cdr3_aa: CASSPVVAGFSGANVLTF
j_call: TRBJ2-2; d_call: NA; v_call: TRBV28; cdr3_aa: CASTLQISGAGELFF
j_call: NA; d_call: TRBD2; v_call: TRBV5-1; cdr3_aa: CASSATSGSWNEQFF
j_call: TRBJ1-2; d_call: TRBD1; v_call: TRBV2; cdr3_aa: CASNEGARGYTF
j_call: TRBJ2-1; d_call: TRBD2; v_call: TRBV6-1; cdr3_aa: CASSTSSGGAGEQFF
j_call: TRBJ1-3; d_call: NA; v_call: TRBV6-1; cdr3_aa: CASSVAGFGNTIYF
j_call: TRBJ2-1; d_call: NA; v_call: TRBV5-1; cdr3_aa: CASSLDPSSEQFF
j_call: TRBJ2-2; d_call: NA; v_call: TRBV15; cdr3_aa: CATSRGPRTANTGELFF
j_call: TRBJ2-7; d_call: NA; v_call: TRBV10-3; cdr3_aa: CAISEGTWSAEQYF
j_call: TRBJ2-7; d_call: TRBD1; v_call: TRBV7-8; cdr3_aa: CASSLGEWTGDSYEQYF
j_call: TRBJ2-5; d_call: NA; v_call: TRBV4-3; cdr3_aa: CASSQDRGIGTQYF
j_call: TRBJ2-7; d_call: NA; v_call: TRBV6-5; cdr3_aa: CASSYLRVTKQYF
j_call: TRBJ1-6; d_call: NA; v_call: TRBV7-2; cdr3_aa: CASSHPGTLHF
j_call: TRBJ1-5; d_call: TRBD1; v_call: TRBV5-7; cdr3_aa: CASSNTGGWQPQHF
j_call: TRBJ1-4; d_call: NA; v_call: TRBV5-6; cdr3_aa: CASSPRGANEKLFF
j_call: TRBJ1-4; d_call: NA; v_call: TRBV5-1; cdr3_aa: CASSWEGEKLFF
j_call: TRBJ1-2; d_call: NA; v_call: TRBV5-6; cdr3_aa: CASSLNLGGVRTF
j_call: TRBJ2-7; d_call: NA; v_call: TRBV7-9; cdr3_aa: CASSPGQNQYF
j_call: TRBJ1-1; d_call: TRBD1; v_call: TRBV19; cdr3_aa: CASTGGDDTEAFF
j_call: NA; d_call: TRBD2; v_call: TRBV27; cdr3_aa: CASRGGTSGYEQYF
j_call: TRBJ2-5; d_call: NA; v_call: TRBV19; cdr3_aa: CASSTSFMETQYF
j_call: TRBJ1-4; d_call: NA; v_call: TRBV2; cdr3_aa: CASSSGILNEKLFF
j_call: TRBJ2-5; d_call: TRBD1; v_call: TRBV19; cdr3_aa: CASSGRTGRIEETQYF
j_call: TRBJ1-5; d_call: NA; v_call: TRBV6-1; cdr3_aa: CASSDINSNQPQHF
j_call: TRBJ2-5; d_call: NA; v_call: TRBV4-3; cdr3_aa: CASSQDSAEGETQYF
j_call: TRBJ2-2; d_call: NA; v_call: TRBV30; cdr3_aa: CAWRRTANTGELFF
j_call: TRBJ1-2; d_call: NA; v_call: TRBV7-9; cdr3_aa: CSSSSISDGYTF
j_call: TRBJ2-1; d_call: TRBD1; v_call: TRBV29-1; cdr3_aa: CSVEDEGQGSYNEQFF
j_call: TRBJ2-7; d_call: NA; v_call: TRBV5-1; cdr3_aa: CASSGDRLYEQYF
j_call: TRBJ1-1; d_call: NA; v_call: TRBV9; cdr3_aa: CASSFRGNTEAFF
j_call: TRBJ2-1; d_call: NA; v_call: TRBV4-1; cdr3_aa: CASSQEYPRLLGQFF
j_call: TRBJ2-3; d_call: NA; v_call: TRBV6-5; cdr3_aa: CASSYARATTDTQYF
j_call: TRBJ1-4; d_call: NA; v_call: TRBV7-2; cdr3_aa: CASSVTGSANEKLFF
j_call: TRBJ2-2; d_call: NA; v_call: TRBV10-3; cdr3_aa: CAITEQSSGELFF
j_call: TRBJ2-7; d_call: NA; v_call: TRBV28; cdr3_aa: CASSLEEGVHEQYF
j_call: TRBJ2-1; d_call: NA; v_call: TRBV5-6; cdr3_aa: CASTLTGSYNEQFF
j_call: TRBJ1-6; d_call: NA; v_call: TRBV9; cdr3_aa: CASSGVIGGSPLHF
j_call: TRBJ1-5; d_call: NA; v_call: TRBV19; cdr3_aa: CASSRSPTGLGNQPQHF
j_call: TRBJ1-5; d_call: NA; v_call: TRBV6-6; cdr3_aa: CASSSPSGFSNQPQHF
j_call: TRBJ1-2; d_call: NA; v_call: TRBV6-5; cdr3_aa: CASSYGRGGSYGYTF
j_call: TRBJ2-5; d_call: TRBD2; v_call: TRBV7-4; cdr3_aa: CYWREVGTQYF
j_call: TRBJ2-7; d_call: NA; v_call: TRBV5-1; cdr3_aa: CASSLEGGLTAGYEQYF
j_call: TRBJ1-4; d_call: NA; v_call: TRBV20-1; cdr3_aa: CSAIFGEKLFF